The 17 T cell receptor beta chains below come from one sample, sequenced in a study of T cell changes during pregnancy in multiple sclerosis. Profiled with immunoSEQ multiplex PCR; TCRdb holds only in-frame clones, not every one. The table records roughly 63,000 clones, around 91% of them present only once. Sequenced here: peripheral blood, sampled in the second trimester of pregnancy. Receptors originate from a female donor in good health, enrolled as a control in a pregnancy study.

The chain recombines TRBV28 with TRBJ2-1, with D tentatively TRBD2 (6 bases). The V and J ends lost 5 bases and 2 bases respectively, with 22 bases between them. This CDR3 has 18 amino acids. The germline CDR1 and CDR2 sequences are MDHEN and SYDVKM. Here the CDR3 DNA reads TGTGCCAGCAGTAGGCGGAGGGGCTCCAACCTCCCCTACAATGAGCAGTTCTTC. As protein: CASSRRRGSNLPYNEQFF.

The chain has TRBV28 and TRBJ2-5; TRBD1 is a possible D gene (6 bases). CDR3 size: 12 residues. Germline assignment: CDR1 MDHEN and CDR2 SYDVKM. The ends were cut back, 2 bases at V and 7 bases at J, with 8 bases in the middle. The CDR3 sequence is CASSLLGGTQYF. As DNA, the CDR3 is TGTGCCAGCAGTTTACTAGGGGGGACCCAGTACTTC.

The chain uses TRBV7-9 and TRBJ2-1, with D perhaps TRBD2 (5 bases). V dropped 5 bases and J dropped 2 bases, with 10 bases sitting between them. CDR1 is SEHNR and CDR2 is FQNEAQ in the germline V gene (reference sequence). This CDR3 has 14 amino acids. In DNA form, the CDR3 reads TGTGCCAGCAGCATGACTAACCCCTACAATGAGCAGTTCTTC. It encodes CASSMTNPYNEQFF.

This rearrangement joins TRBV5-1 to TRBJ2-3; 8 nucleotides agree with TRBD2. The trim removed 3 bases at V and 2 bases at J, leaving 8 bases unmatched. Germline loops: CDR1 SGHRS, CDR2 YFSETQ. There are 16 residues in the CDR3. CDR3 residues: CASSSGTSGYTDTQYF. DNA for the CDR3: TGCGCCAGCAGCTCCGGTACTAGCGGATACACAGATACGCAGTATTTT.

The V and J genes are TRBV9 and TRBJ2-7; TRBD2 might be the D (6 bases). This CDR3 is built from 14 residues. Germline values: CDR1 SGDLS, CDR2 YYNGEE. Trimming removed 0 bases from V and 0 bases from J, with 7 bases in between. The chain's CDR3 is CASSVVEGSYEQYF. DNA of the CDR3: TGTGCCAGCAGCGTAGTGGAGGGCTCCTACGAGCAGTACTTC.

This chain links TRBV20-1 with TRBJ2-1; D possibly corresponds to TRBD1 (6 bases). The germline CDR1 and CDR2 sequences are DFQATT and SNEGSKA (reference sequence). Deletions cut 1 base from V and 9 bases from J, with 7 bases between. The CDR3 sequence is 11 residues long. In DNA form, the CDR3 reads TGCAGTGCTAGAGGGGGGCGTGAGCAGTTCTTC. Protein product: CSARGGREQFF.

This rearrangement joins TRBV19 to TRBJ2-3; the D is unclear. This CDR3 spans 15 amino acids. Germline loops: CDR1 LNHDA, CDR2 SQIVND (reference sequence). Trimming stripped 2 bases from V and 2 bases from J, with 11 bases between. CDR3 sequence (DNA): TGTGCCAGTAGTATAATCGCGGTCGACACAGATACGCAGTATTTT. It codes for CASSIIAVDTDTQYF.

J is TRBJ1-3 and V is TRBV5-1; no clear D gene. V lost 0 bases to trimming and J lost 4 bases, with 5 bases between them. The CDR3 sequence is 13 residues long. Germline V gives CDR1 SGHRS, CDR2 YFSETQ. The CDR3 reads CASSLDGGNTIYF. The CDR3, as DNA: TGCGCCAGCAGCTTGGACGGGGGAAACACCATATATTTT.

The chain links TRBV28 to TRBJ2-7, with 12 bases that match TRBD2. In germline, CDR1 is MDHEN, CDR2 SYDVKM. CDR3 length: 16 residues. J was trimmed by 4 bases and V by 4 bases; bases with no gene match: 8. The CDR3 sequence is CASSSPGTSGLYEQYF. For the CDR3, the DNA is TGTGCCAGCAGTTCCCCAGGGACTAGCGGGCTGTACGAGCAGTACTTC.

This clone occurred a few times. The J gene is TRBJ1-2, the V gene TRBV28; D is ambiguous. Per germline, CDR1 MDHEN and CDR2 SYDVKM. V was cut by 6 bases and J by 0 bases, with 8 bases left in between. CDR3 length equals 13 residues. The CDR3 is CASRSPANYGYTF. DNA for the CDR3: TGTGCCAGCAGATCTCCAGCTAACTATGGCTACACCTTC.

This chain connects TRBV18 to TRBJ1-2; 9 nucleotides agree with TRBD1. The germline V gene has CDR1 KGHSH and CDR2 LQKENI. The V gene end was trimmed by 6 bases and the J gene end by 8 bases; junction bases not matched to a gene: 7. The CDR3 is 13 amino acids. The DNA for the CDR3 is TGTGCCAGCTCTCCGGGACAGGGTCCAGGCTACACCTTC. Translating it yields CASSPGQGPGYTF.

CDR3 DNA: TGTGCCAGCAATCGCGGAACTAATGAAAAACTGTTTTTT. This sequence encodes CASNRGTNEKLFF. The rearrangement joins TRBV25-1 to TRBJ1-4; D remains ambiguous. Trimming left V 7 bases short and J 1 base short, with 7 bases between. CDR3 length: 13 residues. In germline, CDR1 is MGHDK, CDR2 SYGVNS. Complete variable domain (other parts from reference TRBV25-1 and TRBJ1-4): EADIYQTPRYLVIGTGKKITLECSQTMGHDKMYWYQQDPGMELHLIHYSYGVNSTEKGDLSSESTVSRIRTEHFPLTLESARPSHTSQYLCASNRGTNEKLFFGSGTQLSVL.

V and J are TRBV5-8 and TRBJ1-1, with TRBD1 identical over 8 bases. V was clipped by 0 bases and J by 0 bases; unmatched bases: 4. The CDR3 has 16 amino acids. In germline, CDR1 is SGHTS, CDR2 YDEGEE. CDR3 sequence reads: CASSLETGVVNTEAFF. The CDR3, as DNA: TGTGCCAGCAGCTTGGAGACAGGGGTTGTGAACACTGAAGCTTTCTTT.

V usage is TRBV6-6 and J usage is TRBJ1-2, with 7 bases aligning to TRBD1. V was clipped by 7 bases and J by 5 bases; unmatched bases: 10. The CDR3 is 14 residues long. Per germline, CDR1 MNHNY and CDR2 SVGAGI (reference sequence). CDR3 DNA sequence: TGTGCCAGCACCGACACAGGGGTGGGGTATGGCTACACCTTC. Translation: CASTDTGVGYGYTF.

J is TRBJ1-5 and V is TRBV6-1; D perhaps matches TRBD1 (6 bases). This CDR3 has 15 residues. Looked up from germline, CDR1 is MNHNS and CDR2 is SASEGT. The V gene lost 6 bases and the J gene lost 3 bases, with 15 bases spanning the gap. The CDR3 bases are TGTGCCAGCAGCGTCTTAGGGACACACAATCAGCCCCAGCATTTT. Protein sequence: CASSVLGTHNQPQHF.

This rearrangement joins TRBV6-1 to TRBJ2-3; TRBD2 agrees at 8 bases. Trimming took 1 base from V and 8 from J; bases not matched to a gene: 11. From germline, CDR1 is MNHNS and CDR2 SASEGT. The CDR3 loop spans 16 amino acids. CDR3 sequence reads: CASSEGDSGIASTQYF. The CDR3 nucleotides are TGTGCCAGCAGTGAAGGGGATAGCGGGATAGCAAGTACGCAGTATTTT.

This clone came up a few times. This chain uses TRBV4-1 with TRBJ2-1, with D perhaps matching TRBD2 (5 bases). Germline V gene data show CDR1 as MGHRA and CDR2 as YSYEKL. The CDR3 length is 12 residues. Trimming left V 3 bases short and J 9 bases short, with 9 bases between. DNA of the CDR3: TGCGCCAGCAGCCATACTAGGAGTGAGCAGTTCTTC. It is translated as CASSHTRSEQFF.